The 7 T cell receptor beta chains in this list originate from one sample, sequenced in a study of identical twins. One entry per CDR3 protein results from TCRdb running MiXCR on the 5' RACE reads. The sample has approximately 490,000 distinct CDR3 sequences, 20% to 25% seen once; the top ten hold around 0.48%. This sample was also put to use in a study of yellow fever vaccine responses in identical twins.

Input material: CD4+ T cells sorted from blood. The receptors stem from a young woman in good health.

This chain links TRBV7-9 with TRBJ2-7; TRBD2 matches at 13 bases. The ends lost 6 bases at V and 3 bases at J; junction bases unmatched: 8. Germline V CDR1 and CDR2: SEHNR, FQNEAQ (reference sequence). The CDR3 consists of 16 residues. The CDR3 DNA reads TGTGCCAGCAGTCGTTGGACTAGCGGGAGAAGCTACGAGCAGTACTTC. It specifies CASSRWTSGRSYEQYF.

The chain couples TRBV6-1 to TRBJ1-1; no clear D gene. The CDR3 runs to 14 residues. Per germline, CDR1 MNHNS and CDR2 SASEGT. Trimming took off 6 bases at V and 0 bases at J, with 11 bases between the two ends. CDR3 coding DNA: TGTGCCAGCAGGCCCCCCCAACTGAACACTGAAGCTTTCTTT. Protein product: CASRPPQLNTEAFF.

The V call is TRBV1, the J call TRBJ2-7; the table names TRBD2, a call not compared with the DNA. TRBV1 constitutes a pseudogene. CDR3 length equals 17 residues. CDR3 coding DNA: TGCACCAGCAGCCAAGAGGAGGCCCTAGCGGGGGAATACGAGCAGTACGTC. Translated: CTSSQEEALAGEYEQYV.

The chain couples TRBV20-1 to TRBJ2-5, with D hard to call. Germline-derived CDR1 and CDR2 are DFQATT and SNEGSKA (reference sequence). There are 14 residues in the CDR3. Trimming took 3 bases from V and 4 from J, leaving 15 bases between them. The CDR3 loop is CSASGGRWGETQYF. As DNA, the CDR3 is TGCAGTGCTAGTGGTGGCAGGTGGGGAGAGACCCAGTACTTC.

This clonotype was seen only a few times. The rearrangement links TRBV6-1 to TRBJ2-1; D is ambiguous. The CDR3 loop spans 14 amino acids. The germline V gene has CDR1 MNHNS and CDR2 SASEGT. V was cut by 0 bases and J by 12 bases, with 15 bases left in between. For the CDR3, the DNA is TGTGCCAGCAGTGAAGCAGGGCCGGGCCAAAGGCAGTTCTTC. Protein product: CASSEAGPGQRQFF.

The chain carries TRBV2 and TRBJ2-5; 14 bases align to TRBD2. CDR1 is SNHLY, CDR2 FYNNEI, per germline. V lost 6 bases to trimming and J lost 5 bases; unmatched junction nucleotides: 2. The length of the CDR3 is 14 residues. Here the CDR3 DNA reads TGTGCCAGCAGGACTAGCGGGAGGGTTGAGACCCAGTACTTC. Translation: CASRTSGRVETQYF.

The table lists this clonotype with many counts. The chain joins TRBV24-1 to TRBJ2-3; 9 nucleotides agree with TRBD1. This CDR3 is built from 17 residues. V was clipped by 5 bases and J by 5 bases; unmatched bases: 13. Germline lookup yields CDR1 KGHDR and CDR2 SFDVKD. DNA of the CDR3: TGTGCCACCAGTGGGTCCGGAATAACAGGGGGCGGAGATACGCAGTATTTT. It encodes CATSGSGITGGGDTQYF.